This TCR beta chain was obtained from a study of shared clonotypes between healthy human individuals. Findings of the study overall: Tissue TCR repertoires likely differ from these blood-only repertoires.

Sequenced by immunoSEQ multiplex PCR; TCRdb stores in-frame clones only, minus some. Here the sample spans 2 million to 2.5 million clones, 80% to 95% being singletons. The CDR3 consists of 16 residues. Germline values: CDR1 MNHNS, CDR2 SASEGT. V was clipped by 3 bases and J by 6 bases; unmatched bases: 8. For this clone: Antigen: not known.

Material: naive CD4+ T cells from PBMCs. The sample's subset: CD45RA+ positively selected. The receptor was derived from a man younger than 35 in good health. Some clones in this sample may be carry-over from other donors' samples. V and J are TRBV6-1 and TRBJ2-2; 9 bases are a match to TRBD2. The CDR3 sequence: CASSDPWGGRAGELFF. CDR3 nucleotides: TGTGCCAGCAGTGACCCTTGGGGCGGGAGGGCCGGGGAGCTGTTTTTT.